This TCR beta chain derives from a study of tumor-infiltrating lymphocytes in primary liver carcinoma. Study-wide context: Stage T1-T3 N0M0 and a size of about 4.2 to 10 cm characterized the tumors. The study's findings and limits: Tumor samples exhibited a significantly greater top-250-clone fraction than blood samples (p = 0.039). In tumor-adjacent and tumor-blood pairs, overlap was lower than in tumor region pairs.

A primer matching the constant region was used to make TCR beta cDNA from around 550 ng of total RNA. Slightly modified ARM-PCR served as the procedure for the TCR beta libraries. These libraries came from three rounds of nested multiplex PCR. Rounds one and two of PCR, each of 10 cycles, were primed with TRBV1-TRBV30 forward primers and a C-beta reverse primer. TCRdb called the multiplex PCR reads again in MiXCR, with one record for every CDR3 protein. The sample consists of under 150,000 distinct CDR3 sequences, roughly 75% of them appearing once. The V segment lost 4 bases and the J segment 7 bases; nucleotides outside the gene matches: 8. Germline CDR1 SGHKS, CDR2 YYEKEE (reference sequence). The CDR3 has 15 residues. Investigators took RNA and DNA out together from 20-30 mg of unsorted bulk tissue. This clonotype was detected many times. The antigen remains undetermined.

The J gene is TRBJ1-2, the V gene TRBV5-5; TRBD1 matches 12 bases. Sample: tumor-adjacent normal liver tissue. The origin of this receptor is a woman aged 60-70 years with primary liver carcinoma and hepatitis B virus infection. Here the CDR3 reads CASSPGTGGTSGYTF. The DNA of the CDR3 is TGTGCCAGCAGCCCCGGGACAGGGGGCACTAGTGGCTACACCTTC.